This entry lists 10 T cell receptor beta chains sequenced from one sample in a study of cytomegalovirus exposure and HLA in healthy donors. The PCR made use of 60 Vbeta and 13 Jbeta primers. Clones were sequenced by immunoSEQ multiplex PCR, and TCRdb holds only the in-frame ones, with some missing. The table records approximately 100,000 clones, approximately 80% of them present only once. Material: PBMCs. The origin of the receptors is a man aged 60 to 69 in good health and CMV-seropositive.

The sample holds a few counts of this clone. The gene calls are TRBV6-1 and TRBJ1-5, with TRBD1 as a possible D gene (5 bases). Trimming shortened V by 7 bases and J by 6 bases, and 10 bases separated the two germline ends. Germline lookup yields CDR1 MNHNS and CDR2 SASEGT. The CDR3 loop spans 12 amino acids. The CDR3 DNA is TGTGCCAGCAAACAAGGGGTTCAGCCCCAGCATTTT. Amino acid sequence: CASKQGVQPQHF.

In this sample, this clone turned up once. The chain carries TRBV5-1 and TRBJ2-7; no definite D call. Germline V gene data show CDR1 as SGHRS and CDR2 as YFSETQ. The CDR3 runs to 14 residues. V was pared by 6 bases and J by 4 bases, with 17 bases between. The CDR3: CASKPVWSSYEQYF. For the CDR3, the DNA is TGCGCCAGCAAACCAGTGTGGTCTTCGTACGAGCAGTACTTC. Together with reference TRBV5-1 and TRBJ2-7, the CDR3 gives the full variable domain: KAGVTQTPRYLIKTRGQQVTLSCSPISGHRSVSWYQQTPGQGLQFLFEYFSETQRNKGNFPGRFSGRQFSNSRSEMNVSTLELGDSALYLCASKPVWSSYEQYFGPGTRLTVT.

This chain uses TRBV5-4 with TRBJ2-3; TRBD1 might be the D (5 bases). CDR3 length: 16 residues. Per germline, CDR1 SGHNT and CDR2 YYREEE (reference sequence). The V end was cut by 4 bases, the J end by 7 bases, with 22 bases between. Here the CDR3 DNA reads TGTGCCAGCAGCCCCGAAGTTTTGCAGGGAACGAATACGCAGTATTTT. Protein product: CASSPEVLQGTNTQYF.

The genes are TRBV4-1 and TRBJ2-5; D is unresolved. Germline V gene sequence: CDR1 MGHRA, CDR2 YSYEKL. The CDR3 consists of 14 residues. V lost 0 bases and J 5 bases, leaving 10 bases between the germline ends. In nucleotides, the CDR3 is TGCGCCAGCAGCCAAGATTTTATCAGGGAGACCCAGTACTTC. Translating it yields CASSQDFIRETQYF.

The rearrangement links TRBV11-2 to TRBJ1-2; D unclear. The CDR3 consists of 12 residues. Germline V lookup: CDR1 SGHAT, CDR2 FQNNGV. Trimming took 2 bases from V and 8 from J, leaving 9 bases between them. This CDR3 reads CASSLSGPGYTF. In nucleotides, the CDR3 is TGTGCCAGCAGCTTAAGCGGGCCCGGCTACACCTTC.

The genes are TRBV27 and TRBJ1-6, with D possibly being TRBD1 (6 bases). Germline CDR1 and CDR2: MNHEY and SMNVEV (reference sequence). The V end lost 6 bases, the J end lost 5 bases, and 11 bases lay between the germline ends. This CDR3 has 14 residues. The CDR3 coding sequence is TGTGCCAGCAGAAAAGACAGGAATAATTCACCCCTCCACTTT. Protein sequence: CASRKDRNNSPLHF.

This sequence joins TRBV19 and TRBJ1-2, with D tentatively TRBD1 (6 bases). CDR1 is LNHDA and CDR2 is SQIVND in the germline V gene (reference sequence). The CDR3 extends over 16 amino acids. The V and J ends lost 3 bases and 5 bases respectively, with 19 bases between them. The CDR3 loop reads CASSMADRRSGYGYTF. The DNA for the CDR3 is TGTGCCAGTAGTATGGCAGACAGGCGATCGGGGTATGGCTACACCTTC.

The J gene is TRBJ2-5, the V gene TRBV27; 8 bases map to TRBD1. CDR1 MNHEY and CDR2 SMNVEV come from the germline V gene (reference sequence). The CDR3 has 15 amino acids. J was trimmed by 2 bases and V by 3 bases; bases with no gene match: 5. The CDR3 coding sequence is TGTGCCAGCAGTTTTGCCGGACAGGGACAAGAGACCCAGTACTTC. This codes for CASSFAGQGQETQYF.

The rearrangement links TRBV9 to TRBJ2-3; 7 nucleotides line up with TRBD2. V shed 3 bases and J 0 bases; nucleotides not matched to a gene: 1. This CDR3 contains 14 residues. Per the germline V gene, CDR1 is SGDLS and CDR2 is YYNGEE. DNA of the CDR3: TGTGCCAGCAGCGGGCGGGGGAGCACAGATACGCAGTATTTT. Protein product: CASSGRGSTDTQYF.

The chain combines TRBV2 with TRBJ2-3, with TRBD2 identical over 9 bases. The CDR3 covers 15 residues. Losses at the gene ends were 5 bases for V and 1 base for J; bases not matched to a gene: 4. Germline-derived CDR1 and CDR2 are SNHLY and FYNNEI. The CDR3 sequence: CASSSVAGGTDTQYF. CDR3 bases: TGTGCCAGCAGTTCCGTAGCGGGGGGCACAGATACGCAGTATTTT. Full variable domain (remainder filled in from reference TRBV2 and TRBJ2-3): EPEVTQTPSHQVTQMGQEVILRCVPISNHLYFYWYRQILGQKVEFLVSFYNNEISEKSEIFDDQFSVERPDGSNFTLKIRSTKLEDSAMYFCASSSVAGGTDTQYFGPGTRLTVL.